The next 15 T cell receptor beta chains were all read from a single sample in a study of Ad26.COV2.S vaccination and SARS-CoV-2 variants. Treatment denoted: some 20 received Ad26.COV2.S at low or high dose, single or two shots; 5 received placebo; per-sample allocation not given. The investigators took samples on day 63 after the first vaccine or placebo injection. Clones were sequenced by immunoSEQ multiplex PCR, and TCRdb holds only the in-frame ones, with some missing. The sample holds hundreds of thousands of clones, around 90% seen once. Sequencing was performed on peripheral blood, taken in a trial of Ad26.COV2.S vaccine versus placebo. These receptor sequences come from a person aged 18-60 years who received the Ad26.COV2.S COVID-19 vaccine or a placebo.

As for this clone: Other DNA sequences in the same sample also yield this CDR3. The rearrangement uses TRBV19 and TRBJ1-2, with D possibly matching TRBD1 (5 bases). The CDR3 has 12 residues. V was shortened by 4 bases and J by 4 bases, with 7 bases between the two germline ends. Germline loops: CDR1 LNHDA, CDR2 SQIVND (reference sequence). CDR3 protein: CASSRDGYGYTF. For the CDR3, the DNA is TGTGCCAGTAGTAGGGACGGCTATGGCTACACCTTC.

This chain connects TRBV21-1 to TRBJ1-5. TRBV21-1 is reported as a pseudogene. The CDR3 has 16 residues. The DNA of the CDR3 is TGTGCCAGCAGCAAAAGGTGGGTTAGGTTTGATCAGCCCCAGCATTTT. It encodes CASSKRWVRFDQPQHF.

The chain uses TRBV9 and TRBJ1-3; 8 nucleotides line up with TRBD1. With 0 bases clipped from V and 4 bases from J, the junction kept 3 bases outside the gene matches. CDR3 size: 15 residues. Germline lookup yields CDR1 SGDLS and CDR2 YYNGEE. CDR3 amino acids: CASSVEDRGGNTIYF. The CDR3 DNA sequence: TGTGCCAGCAGCGTAGAAGACAGGGGAGGAAACACCATATATTTT.

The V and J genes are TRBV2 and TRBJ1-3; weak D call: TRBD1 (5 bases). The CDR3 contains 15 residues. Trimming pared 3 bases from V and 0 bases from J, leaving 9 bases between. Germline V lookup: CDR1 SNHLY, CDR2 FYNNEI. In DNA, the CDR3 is TGTGCCAGCAGTGAGGGGGGGAGCTCTGGAAACACCATATATTTT. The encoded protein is CASSEGGSSGNTIYF.

The CDR3: CASVQFTEAFF. CDR3 nucleotides: TGTGCCAGCGTTCAGTTCACTGAAGCTTTCTTT. This sequence joins TRBV6-5 and TRBJ1-1; no clear D gene. Trimming cost V 8 bases and J 4 bases, with 8 bases left between them. CDR3 length equals 11 residues. Germline V lookup: CDR1 MNHEY, CDR2 SVGAGI.

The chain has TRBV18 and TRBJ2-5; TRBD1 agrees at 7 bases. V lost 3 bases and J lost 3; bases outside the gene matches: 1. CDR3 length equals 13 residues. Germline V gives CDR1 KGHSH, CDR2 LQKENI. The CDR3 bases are TGTGCCAGCTCACCGCAGGGGGAAGAGACCCAGTACTTC. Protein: CASSPQGEETQYF.

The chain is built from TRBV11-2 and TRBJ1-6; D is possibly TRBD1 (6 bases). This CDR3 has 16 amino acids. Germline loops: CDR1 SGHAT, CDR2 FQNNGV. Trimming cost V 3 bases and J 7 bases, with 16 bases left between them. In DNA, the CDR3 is TGTGCCAGCAGCTTGGCACCGGGACAAATAAATTCACCCCTCCACTTT. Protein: CASSLAPGQINSPLHF.

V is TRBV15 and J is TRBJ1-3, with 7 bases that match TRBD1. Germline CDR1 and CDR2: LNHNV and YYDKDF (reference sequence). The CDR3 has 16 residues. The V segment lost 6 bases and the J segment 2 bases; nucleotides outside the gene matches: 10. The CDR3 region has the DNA TGTGCCACCAGACTCCGGACAGGTGCCACTGGAAACACCATATATTTT. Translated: CATRLRTGATGNTIYF.

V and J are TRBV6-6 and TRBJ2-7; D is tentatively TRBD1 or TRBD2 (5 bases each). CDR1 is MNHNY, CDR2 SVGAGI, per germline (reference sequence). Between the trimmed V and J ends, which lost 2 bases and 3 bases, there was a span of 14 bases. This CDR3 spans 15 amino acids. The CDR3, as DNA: TGTGCCAGCAGTTACCCCGGGACCGCCCGCTACGAGCAGTACTTC. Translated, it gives CASSYPGTARYEQYF.

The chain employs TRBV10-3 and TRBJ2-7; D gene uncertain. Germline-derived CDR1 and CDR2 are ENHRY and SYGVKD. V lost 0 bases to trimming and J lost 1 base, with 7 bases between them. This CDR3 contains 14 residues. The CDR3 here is CAISESAASYEQYF. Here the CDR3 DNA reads TGTGCCATCAGTGAGTCGGCCGCGTCCTACGAGCAGTACTTC.

The CDR3 loop is CASSYRWNTEAFF. DNA of the CDR3: TGTGCCAGCAGTTACAGGTGGAACACTGAAGCTTTCTTT. The chain recombines TRBV6-5 with TRBJ1-1, with D unclear. Trimming removed 2 bases at V and 1 base at J, with 5 bases between. From germline, CDR1 is MNHEY and CDR2 SVGAGI. The CDR3 consists of 13 residues.

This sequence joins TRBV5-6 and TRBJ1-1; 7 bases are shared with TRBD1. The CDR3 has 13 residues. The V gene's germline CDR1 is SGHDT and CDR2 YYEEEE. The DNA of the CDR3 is TGTGGCTACAGGGGCCCGGAGAACACTGAAGCTTTCTTT. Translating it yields CGYRGPENTEAFF.

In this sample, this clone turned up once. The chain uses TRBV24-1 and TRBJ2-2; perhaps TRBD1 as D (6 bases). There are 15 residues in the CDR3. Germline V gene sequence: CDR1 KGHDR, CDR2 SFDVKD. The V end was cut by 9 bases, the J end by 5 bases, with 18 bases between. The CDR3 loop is CATGPWGRGTGELFF. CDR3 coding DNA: TGTGCCACCGGCCCCTGGGGGCGCGGAACCGGGGAGCTGTTTTTT.

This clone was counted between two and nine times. The CDR3 DNA reads TGTGCCAGCAGCTTAATGACAGGGTGGCCCTATGGCTACACCTTC. Translating it yields CASSLMTGWPYGYTF. The genes are TRBV7-8 and TRBJ1-2; 7 bases match TRBD1. After removal of 2 bases from V and 4 bases from J, the junction contained 7 bases not matched to a gene. There are 15 residues in the CDR3. CDR1 is SGHVS, CDR2 FQNEAQ, per germline.

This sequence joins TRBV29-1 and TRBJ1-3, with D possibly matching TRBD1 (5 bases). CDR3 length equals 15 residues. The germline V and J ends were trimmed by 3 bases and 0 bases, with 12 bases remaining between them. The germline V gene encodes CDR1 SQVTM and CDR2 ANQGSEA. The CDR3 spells CSVDGPGASGNTIYF. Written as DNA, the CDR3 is TGCAGCGTTGACGGCCCCGGGGCCTCTGGAAACACCATATATTTT.